A selection of T cell receptor beta chains follows, all from one sample in a study of cytomegalovirus exposure and HLA in healthy donors. Measured with immunoSEQ multiplex PCR; TCRdb has only the in-frame clones, and not every one. The sample has over 150,000 clones; roughly 80% are singletons. Sequencing was carried out using PBMCs. These receptors originate from a male donor in good health and CMV-seronegative. Each CDR3 is given with its conserved first and last residue. D genes are given only for firm matches. Size is omitted from some rows. Given values are once, few, many or a class for expanded clones.

j_gene: TRBJ2-5
v_gene: TRBV4-1
abundance: .
d_gene: .
CDR3nt: TGCGCCAGCAGCCAAACCAACACAGGGATCGGCGAGACCCAGTACTTC
CDR3aa: CASSQTNTGIGETQYF

j_gene: TRBJ2-1
v_gene: TRBV29-1
abundance: .
d_gene: TRBD2
CDR3nt: TGCAGCGTTGAGGGGTTTAGCGGGAGGGGTGATGAGCAGTTCTTC
CDR3aa: CSVEGFSGRGDEQFF

j_gene: TRBJ2-7
v_gene: TRBV5-1
abundance: .
d_gene: .
CDR3nt: TGCGCCAGCAGCTTGGGGGGCCCATACGAGCAGTACTTC
CDR3aa: CASSLGGPYEQYF

j_gene: TRBJ1-2
v_gene: TRBV30
abundance: .
d_gene: TRBD1
CDR3nt: TGTGCCTGGAGCTCCCTGACAGGGGTTTATGGCTACACCTTC
CDR3aa: CAWSSLTGVYGYTF

j_gene: TRBJ2-1
v_gene: TRBV4-3
abundance: .
d_gene: .
CDR3nt: TGCGCCAGCAGCTCTTCCGGGACAAGTACCGGATTTTACAATGAGCAGTTCTTC
CDR3aa: CASSSSGTSTGFYNEQFF

j_gene: TRBJ2-3
v_gene: TRBV7-2
abundance: .
d_gene: .
CDR3nt: TGTGCCAGCAGCCCCCCATCCCACACAGATACGCAGTATTTT
CDR3aa: CASSPPSHTDTQYF

j_gene: TRBJ2-7
v_gene: TRBV7-8
abundance: .
d_gene: .
CDR3nt: TGTGCCAGCAGCTCCCAAGGAGTGAGCGAGCAGTACTTC
CDR3aa: CASSSQGVSEQYF

j_gene: TRBJ2-2
v_gene: TRBV7-2
abundance: few
d_gene: TRBD2
CDR3nt: TGTGCCAGCAGCCGCAAGCGGGAATCCGGGGAGCTGTTTTTT
CDR3aa: CASSRKRESGELFF

j_gene: TRBJ2-7
v_gene: TRBV7-9
abundance: .
d_gene: TRBD2
CDR3nt: TGTGCCAGCAGCTCGACTAGCGGGAACTACGAGCAGTACTTC
CDR3aa: CASSSTSGNYEQYF

j_gene: TRBJ2-1
v_gene: TRBV13
abundance: .
d_gene: TRBD2
CDR3nt: TGTGCCAGCAGCGAATCAGAGGTCCGACTAGCGGTCGAAAATGAGCAGTTCTTC
CDR3aa: CASSESEVRLAVENEQFF

j_gene: TRBJ2-5
v_gene: TRBV13
abundance: .
d_gene: TRBD2
CDR3nt: TGTGCCAGCAGCAGAACTAGCGGGAGCGGAGAGACCCAGTACTTC
CDR3aa: CASSRTSGSGETQYF

j_gene: TRBJ2-3
v_gene: TRBV15
abundance: once
d_gene: TRBD2
CDR3nt: TGTGCCACCAGCAGAGAAGGGACTAGTACAGATACGCAGTATTTT
CDR3aa: CATSREGTSTDTQYF

j_gene: TRBJ2-7
v_gene: TRBV9
abundance: .
d_gene: .
CDR3nt: TGTGCCAGCAGCTTTACCCAGAAGACCTACGAGCAGTACTTC
CDR3aa: CASSFTQKTYEQYF

j_gene: TRBJ1-5
v_gene: TRBV5-8
abundance: .
d_gene: TRBD1
CDR3nt: TGTGCCAGCAGCTTGTCCCGGACAGGGAAGGCCAATCAGCCCCAGCATTTT
CDR3aa: CASSLSRTGKANQPQHF